A selection of T cell receptor beta chains follows, all from one sample in a study of CD8+ T cells in alopecia areata. TCRdb's copy holds only in-frame clones and misses some; the assay was immunoSEQ multiplex PCR. In the table there are under 20,000 clones, 60% to 80% of which are singletons. The specimen was skin, collected at week 0. These receptors were collected from a human donor with alopecia areata. Both conserved end residues are part of each CDR3. D genes are given only for firm matches. Rows give clone size only sometimes, using once, few, many, or a class for an expanded clone.

TRBD2	few	TRBV10-3	TRBJ2-5	TGTGCCATCAGCCGACTAGCGGGGGGGCAAGAGACCCAGTACTTC	CAISRLAGGQETQYF
-	-	TRBV5-1	TRBJ2-1	TGCGCCAGCAGCTTGGGAGCACCAAGGGGGGGCTTTTACAATGAGCAGTTCTTC	CASSLGAPRGGFYNEQFF
TRBD2	-	TRBV5-1	TRBJ2-2	TGCGCCAGCAAGGGGCTAGCGGGGGGCCACACCGGGGAGCTGTTTTTT	CASKGLAGGHTGELFF
TRBD2	-	TRBV5-4	TRBJ2-2	TGTGCCAGCAGCTTGGGCCGGGGGGACACCGGGGAGCTGTTTTTT	CASSLGRGDTGELFF
-	few	TRBV2	TRBJ1-1	TGTGCCAGCAGTGATCTAGGTGGGGCTCGAGCTTTCTTT	CASSDLGGARAFF
-	-	TRBV2	TRBJ2-5	TGTGCCAGCAGGGAAGGGGGGCGCGAGACCCAGTACTTC	CASREGGRETQYF
-	few	TRBV6-5	TRBJ1-4	TGTGCCAGCAGTTCCCCGGGGGCGTTCGGTGAAAAACTGTTTTTT	CASSSPGAFGEKLFF
-	-	TRBV29-1	TRBJ1-5	TGCAGCGTTGCCAGGGACTTCAATCAGCCCCAGCATTTT	CSVARDFNQPQHF
-	few	TRBV7-2	TRBJ2-5	TGTGCCAGCAGCTTAGCGGGGGCGATACAAGAGACCCAGTACTTC	CASSLAGAIQETQYF
-	once	TRBV7-9	TRBJ2-7	TGTGCCAGCACCCGGGACATTTACGAGCAGTACTTC	CASTRDIYEQYF
-	few	TRBV7-8	TRBJ1-1	TGTGCCAGCACCTTGACGGGAAACACTGAAGCTTTCTTT	CASTLTGNTEAFF
-	-	TRBV7-2	TRBJ2-2	TGTGCCAGCAGGAGGGTGCAACTGAACACCGGGGAGCTGTTTTTT	CASRRVQLNTGELFF
-	-	TRBV2	TRBJ2-7	TGTGCCAGCAGTGATAGCACGGGGTACGAGCAGTACTTC	CASSDSTGYEQYF
TRBD1	few	TRBV7-2	TRBJ1-2	TGTGCCAGCAGCCGTGGACCCGGGACAGACATTTTTAACTATGGCTACACCTTC	CASSRGPGTDIFNYGYTF
TRBD1	-	TRBV6-5	TRBJ1-5	TGTGCCAGCAGGCTACAGGGGAATCAGCCCCAGCATTTT	CASRLQGNQPQHF
-	medium-sized	TRBV27	TRBJ1-6	TGTGCCAGCAGTATACGACACAATTCACCCCTCCACTTT	CASSIRHNSPLHF
-	-	TRBV30	TRBJ1-6	TGTGCCTGGAGGGTACGGGGGGCGGGGGCGAGTTCACCCCTCCACTTT	CAWRVRGAGASSPLHF
-	-	TRBV11-3	TRBJ2-7	TGTGCCAGCAGCTTAGGCGGGGGCCGCTCCTACGAGCAGTACTTC	CASSLGGGRSYEQYF
-	few	TRBV6-1	TRBJ2-7	TGTGCCAGCAGTGGCCCGCGGGGGCCCCTTTCCTACGAGCAGTACTTC	CASSGPRGPLSYEQYF
-	-	TRBV6-6	TRBJ1-6	TGTGCCAGCAGTCGTAGGGGTATTTCACCCCTCCACTTT	CASSRRGISPLHF
-	-	TRBV18	TRBJ1-1	TGTGCCAGCTTACCGACTACAGGGCGCAGCACTGAAGCTTTCTTT	CASLPTTGRSTEAFF
TRBD1	-	TRBV2	TRBJ2-7	TGTGCCAGCAGTGAACGGGGACAGGTCTCCTACGAGCAGTACTTC	CASSERGQVSYEQYF
-	few	TRBV29-1	TRBJ2-1	TGCAGCGTTGATCGACCCCTCTACAATGAGCAGTTCTTC	CSVDRPLYNEQFF
-	-	TRBV7-9	TRBJ1-2	TGTGCCAGCAGCTTAAACACGGGAGCTAACTATGGCTACACCTTC	CASSLNTGANYGYTF
TRBD2	-	TRBV7-8	TRBJ2-5	TGTGCCAACGCGCTAGCGGCACAAGAGACCCAGTACTTC	CANALAAQETQYF
-	-	TRBV7-2	TRBJ2-7	TGTGCCAGCAGCTCCCAGGGGTTCAGCTCCTACGAGCAGTACTTC	CASSSQGFSSYEQYF
-	once	TRBV27	TRBJ1-2	TGTGCCAGCAGTTTGAACGGAGCTAACTATGGCTACACCTTC	CASSLNGANYGYTF
TRBD1	few	TRBV15	TRBJ1-5	TGTGCCACCAGCAGACTACAGGGGGGTGTCAATCAGCCCCAGCATTTT	CATSRLQGGVNQPQHF
-	-	TRBV4-1	TRBJ1-3	TGCGCCAGCAGCCGGGGGGGGTTGGTCCACTCTGGAAACACCATATATTTT	CASSRGGLVHSGNTIYF
-	-	TRBV4-1	TRBJ1-6	TGCGCCAGCGGGGGGGGCCCGGGATCACCCCTCCACTTT	CASGGGPGSPLHF
-	-	TRBV4-3	TRBJ1-2	TGCGCCAGCAGCCAGGGGAAGACAGAATTTCTCTATGGCTACACCTTC	CASSQGKTEFLYGYTF
-	few	TRBV7-2	TRBJ2-5	TGTGCCAGCAGCTTAGATAGCGAAAGGACCCAGTACTTC	CASSLDSERTQYF
-	once	TRBV7-9	TRBJ2-3	TGTGCCAGCAGCCGAGGAGACTTCTCAGATACGCAGTATTTT	CASSRGDFSDTQYF
-	-	TRBV4-3	TRBJ1-6	TGCGCCAGTCGGAAGGGAATTGGTAATTCACCCCTCCACTTT	CASRKGIGNSPLHF
TRBD1	-	TRBV5-6	TRBJ1-6	TGTGCCAGCAGCTTGGGTCAGGGGGCGAGGTCACCCCTCCACTTT	CASSLGQGARSPLHF
-	few	TRBV6-5	TRBJ2-7	TGTGCCAGCAGCCCACGGGGCTACGAGCAGTACTTC	CASSPRGYEQYF
-	-	TRBV21-1	TRBJ2-7	TGTGCCAGCAGCAAAGCGCTTTTTGGACACTCTGGGGACGAGCAGTACTTC	CASSKALFGHSGDEQYF
TRBD1	few	TRBV19	TRBJ1-2	TGTGCCAGTACCTCGACCTCGGGACAGGGGTTGAGGCATGGCTACACCTTC	CASTSTSGQGLRHGYTF
TRBD1	-	TRBV19	TRBJ2-2	TGTGCCAGTAGTATGATCGGGACAGAGGGATCCGGGGAGCTGTTTTTT	CASSMIGTEGSGELFF
-	once	TRBV2	TRBJ1-5	TGTGCCAGCAGATTCGGTCGCGGGGGGCAGCCCCAGCATTTT	CASRFGRGGQPQHF